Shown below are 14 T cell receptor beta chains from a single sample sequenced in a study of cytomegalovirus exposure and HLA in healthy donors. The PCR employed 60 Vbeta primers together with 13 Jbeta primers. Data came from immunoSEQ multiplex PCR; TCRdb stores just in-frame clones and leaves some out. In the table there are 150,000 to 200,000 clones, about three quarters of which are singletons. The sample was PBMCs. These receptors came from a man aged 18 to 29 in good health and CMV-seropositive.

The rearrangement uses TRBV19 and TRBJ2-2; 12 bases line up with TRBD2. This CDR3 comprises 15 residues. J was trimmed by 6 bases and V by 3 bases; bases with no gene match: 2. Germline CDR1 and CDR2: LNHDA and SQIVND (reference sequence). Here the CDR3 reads CASSIASGRAGELFF. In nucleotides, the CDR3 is TGTGCCAGTAGTATCGCTAGCGGGAGGGCCGGGGAGCTGTTTTTT.

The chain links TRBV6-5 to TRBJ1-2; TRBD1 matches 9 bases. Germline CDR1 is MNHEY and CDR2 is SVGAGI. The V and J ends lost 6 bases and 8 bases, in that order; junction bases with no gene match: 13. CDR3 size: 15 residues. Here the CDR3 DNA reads TGTGCCAGCAGCTACCGGGACAGGGTACAACTAGGCTACACCTTC. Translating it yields CASSYRDRVQLGYTF.

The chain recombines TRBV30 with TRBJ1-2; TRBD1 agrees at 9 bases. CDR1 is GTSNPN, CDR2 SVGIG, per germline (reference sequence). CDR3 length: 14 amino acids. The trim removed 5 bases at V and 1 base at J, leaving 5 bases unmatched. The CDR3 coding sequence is TGTGCCTGGTACAGACAGGGGGATAACTATGGCTACACCTTC. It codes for CAWYRQGDNYGYTF.

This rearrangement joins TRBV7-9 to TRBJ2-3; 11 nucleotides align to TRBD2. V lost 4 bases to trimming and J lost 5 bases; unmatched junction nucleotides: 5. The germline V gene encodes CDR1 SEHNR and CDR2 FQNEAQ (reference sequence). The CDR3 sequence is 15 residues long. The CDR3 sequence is CASSYVGLAGDTQYF. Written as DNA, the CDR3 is TGTGCCAGCAGCTACGTAGGACTAGCGGGAGATACGCAGTATTTT.

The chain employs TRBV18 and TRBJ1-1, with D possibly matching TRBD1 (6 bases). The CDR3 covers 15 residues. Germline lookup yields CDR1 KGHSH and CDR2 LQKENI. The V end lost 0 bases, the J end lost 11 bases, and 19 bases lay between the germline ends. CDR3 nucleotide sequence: TGTGCCAGCTCACCACCGGACACAGGGACAACGGAGGCTTTCTTT. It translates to CASSPPDTGTTEAFF.

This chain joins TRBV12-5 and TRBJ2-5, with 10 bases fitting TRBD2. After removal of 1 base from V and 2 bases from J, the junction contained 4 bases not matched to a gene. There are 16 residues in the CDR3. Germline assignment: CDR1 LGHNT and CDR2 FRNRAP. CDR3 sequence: CASGLGTSGDQETQYF. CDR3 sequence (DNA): TGTGCTAGTGGTTTGGGGACTAGCGGAGATCAAGAGACCCAGTACTTC.

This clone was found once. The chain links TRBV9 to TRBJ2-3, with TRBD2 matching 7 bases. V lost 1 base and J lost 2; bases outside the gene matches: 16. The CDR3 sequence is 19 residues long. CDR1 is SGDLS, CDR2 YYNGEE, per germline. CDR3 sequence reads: CASSVTPPGRAGNTDTQYF. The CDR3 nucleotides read TGTGCCAGCAGCGTAACCCCACCGGGTAGAGCGGGGAACACAGATACGCAGTATTTT.

DNA for the CDR3: TGTGCCAGCAGTTCGTGGCTGGCAGGGTCCTACAATGAGCAGTTCTTC. Translated: CASSSWLAGSYNEQFF. The chain uses TRBV6-5 and TRBJ2-1; tentatively, D is TRBD1 (5 bases). The V end lost 4 bases, the J end lost 1 base, and 14 bases lay between the germline ends. The CDR3 contains 16 residues. Germline CDR1 MNHEY, CDR2 SVGAGI.

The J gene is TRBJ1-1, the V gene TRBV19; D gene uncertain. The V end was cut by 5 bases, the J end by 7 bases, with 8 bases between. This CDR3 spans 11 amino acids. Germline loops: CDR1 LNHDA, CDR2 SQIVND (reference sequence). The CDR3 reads CASSGGGEAFF. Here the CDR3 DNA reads TGTGCCAGTAGTGGAGGAGGTGAAGCTTTCTTT.

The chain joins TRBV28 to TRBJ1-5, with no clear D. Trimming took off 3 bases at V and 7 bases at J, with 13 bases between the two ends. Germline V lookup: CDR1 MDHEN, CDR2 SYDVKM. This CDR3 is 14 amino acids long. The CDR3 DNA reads TGTGCCAGCAGTTTGGTAACCAGGCTCCAGCCCCAGCATTTT. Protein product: CASSLVTRLQPQHF.

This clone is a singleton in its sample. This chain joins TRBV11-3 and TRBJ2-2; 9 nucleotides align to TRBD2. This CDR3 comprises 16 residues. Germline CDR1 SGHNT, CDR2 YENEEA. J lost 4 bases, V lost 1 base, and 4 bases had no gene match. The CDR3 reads CASSLGLAEPTGELFF. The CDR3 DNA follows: TGTGCCAGCAGCTTAGGACTAGCGGAACCCACCGGGGAGCTGTTTTTT.

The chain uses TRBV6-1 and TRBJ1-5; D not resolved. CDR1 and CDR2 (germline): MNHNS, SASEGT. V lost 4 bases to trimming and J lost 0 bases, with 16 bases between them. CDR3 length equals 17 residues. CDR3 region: CASSALRQSNSNQPQHF. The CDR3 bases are TGTGCCAGCAGTGCCCTGAGGCAGTCCAATAGCAATCAGCCCCAGCATTTT.

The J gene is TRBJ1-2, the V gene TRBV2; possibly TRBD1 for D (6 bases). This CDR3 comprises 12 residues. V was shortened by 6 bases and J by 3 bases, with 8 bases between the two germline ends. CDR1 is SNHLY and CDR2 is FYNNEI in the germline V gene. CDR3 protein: CASRGGDYGYTF. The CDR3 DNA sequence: TGTGCCAGCAGAGGGGGAGACTATGGCTACACCTTC.

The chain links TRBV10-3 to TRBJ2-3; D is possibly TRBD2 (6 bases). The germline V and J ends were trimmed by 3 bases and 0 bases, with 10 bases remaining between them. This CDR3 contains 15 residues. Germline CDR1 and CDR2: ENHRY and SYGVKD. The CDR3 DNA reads TGTGCCATCAGTGATGGCGGGGTTAGCACAGATACGCAGTATTTT. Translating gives CAISDGGVSTDTQYF.